The T cell receptor beta chain under discussion was sequenced for a study of T cells in Graves' hyperthyroidism and ophthalmopathy. TCR beta CDR3 regions were amplified from RNA. The HTBI set primed first-round TCR CDR3 RT-PCR. From the multiplex PCR reads, TCRdb called clonotypes with MiXCR, one entry per CDR3 protein. The sample holds fewer than 450,000 distinct CDR3 sequences, less than 20% seen once. Germline V lookup: CDR1 SGHTA, CDR2 FQGTGA. V lost 6 bases, J lost 4 bases, and 12 bases lay in between. CDR3 size: 14 residues. The sequenced sample consisted of blood. The receptor's source is a man between 18 and 29 years old with Graves' ophthalmopathy. The chain uses TRBV7-3 and TRBJ2-2; the D call may be TRBD1 or TRBD2 (5 bases each). This chain's CDR3 is CASRVGTVTGELFF. Written as DNA, the CDR3 is TGTGCCAGCAGGGTAGGGACGGTCACCGGGGAGCTGTTTTTT.